This T cell receptor beta chain was recovered during a study of beta chain features in type 1 diabetes. This clone was seen more than once but under ten times. Expressed TCRB transcripts were sequenced, since all the RNA that had been isolated was reverse transcribed. Here immunoSEQ multiplex PCR was the method, and the copy in TCRdb shows in-frame clones only, minus some. The sample shows a few hundred thousand clones, around 12% of them seen only once. CDR1 MDHEN and CDR2 SYDVKM come from the germline V gene. V was shortened by 6 bases and J by 4 bases, with 18 bases between the two germline ends. CDR3 length: 15 residues.

V and J are TRBV28 and TRBJ2-5; possibly TRBD1 for D (5 bases). Sequencing was performed on naive CD4+ T cells from blood. This TCR derives from a young man in good health. CDR3 sequence (DNA): TGTGCCAGCAGCTTCGAATCCCCAGGGTTAGAGACCCAGTACTTC. It yields the protein CASSFESPGLETQYF.